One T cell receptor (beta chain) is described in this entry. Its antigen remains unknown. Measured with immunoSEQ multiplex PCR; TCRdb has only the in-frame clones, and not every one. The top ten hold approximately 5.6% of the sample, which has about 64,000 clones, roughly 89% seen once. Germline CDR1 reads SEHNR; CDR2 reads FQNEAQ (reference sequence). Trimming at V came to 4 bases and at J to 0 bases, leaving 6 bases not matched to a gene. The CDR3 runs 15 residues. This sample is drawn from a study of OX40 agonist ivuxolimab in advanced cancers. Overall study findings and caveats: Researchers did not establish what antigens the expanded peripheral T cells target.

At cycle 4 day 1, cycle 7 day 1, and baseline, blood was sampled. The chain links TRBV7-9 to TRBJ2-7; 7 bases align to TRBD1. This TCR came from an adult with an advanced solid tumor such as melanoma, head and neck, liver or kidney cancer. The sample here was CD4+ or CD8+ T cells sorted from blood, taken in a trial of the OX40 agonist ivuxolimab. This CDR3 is CASSSWTGVSYEQYF. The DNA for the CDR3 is TGTGCCAGCAGCTCATGGACAGGAGTCTCCTACGAGCAGTACTTC.